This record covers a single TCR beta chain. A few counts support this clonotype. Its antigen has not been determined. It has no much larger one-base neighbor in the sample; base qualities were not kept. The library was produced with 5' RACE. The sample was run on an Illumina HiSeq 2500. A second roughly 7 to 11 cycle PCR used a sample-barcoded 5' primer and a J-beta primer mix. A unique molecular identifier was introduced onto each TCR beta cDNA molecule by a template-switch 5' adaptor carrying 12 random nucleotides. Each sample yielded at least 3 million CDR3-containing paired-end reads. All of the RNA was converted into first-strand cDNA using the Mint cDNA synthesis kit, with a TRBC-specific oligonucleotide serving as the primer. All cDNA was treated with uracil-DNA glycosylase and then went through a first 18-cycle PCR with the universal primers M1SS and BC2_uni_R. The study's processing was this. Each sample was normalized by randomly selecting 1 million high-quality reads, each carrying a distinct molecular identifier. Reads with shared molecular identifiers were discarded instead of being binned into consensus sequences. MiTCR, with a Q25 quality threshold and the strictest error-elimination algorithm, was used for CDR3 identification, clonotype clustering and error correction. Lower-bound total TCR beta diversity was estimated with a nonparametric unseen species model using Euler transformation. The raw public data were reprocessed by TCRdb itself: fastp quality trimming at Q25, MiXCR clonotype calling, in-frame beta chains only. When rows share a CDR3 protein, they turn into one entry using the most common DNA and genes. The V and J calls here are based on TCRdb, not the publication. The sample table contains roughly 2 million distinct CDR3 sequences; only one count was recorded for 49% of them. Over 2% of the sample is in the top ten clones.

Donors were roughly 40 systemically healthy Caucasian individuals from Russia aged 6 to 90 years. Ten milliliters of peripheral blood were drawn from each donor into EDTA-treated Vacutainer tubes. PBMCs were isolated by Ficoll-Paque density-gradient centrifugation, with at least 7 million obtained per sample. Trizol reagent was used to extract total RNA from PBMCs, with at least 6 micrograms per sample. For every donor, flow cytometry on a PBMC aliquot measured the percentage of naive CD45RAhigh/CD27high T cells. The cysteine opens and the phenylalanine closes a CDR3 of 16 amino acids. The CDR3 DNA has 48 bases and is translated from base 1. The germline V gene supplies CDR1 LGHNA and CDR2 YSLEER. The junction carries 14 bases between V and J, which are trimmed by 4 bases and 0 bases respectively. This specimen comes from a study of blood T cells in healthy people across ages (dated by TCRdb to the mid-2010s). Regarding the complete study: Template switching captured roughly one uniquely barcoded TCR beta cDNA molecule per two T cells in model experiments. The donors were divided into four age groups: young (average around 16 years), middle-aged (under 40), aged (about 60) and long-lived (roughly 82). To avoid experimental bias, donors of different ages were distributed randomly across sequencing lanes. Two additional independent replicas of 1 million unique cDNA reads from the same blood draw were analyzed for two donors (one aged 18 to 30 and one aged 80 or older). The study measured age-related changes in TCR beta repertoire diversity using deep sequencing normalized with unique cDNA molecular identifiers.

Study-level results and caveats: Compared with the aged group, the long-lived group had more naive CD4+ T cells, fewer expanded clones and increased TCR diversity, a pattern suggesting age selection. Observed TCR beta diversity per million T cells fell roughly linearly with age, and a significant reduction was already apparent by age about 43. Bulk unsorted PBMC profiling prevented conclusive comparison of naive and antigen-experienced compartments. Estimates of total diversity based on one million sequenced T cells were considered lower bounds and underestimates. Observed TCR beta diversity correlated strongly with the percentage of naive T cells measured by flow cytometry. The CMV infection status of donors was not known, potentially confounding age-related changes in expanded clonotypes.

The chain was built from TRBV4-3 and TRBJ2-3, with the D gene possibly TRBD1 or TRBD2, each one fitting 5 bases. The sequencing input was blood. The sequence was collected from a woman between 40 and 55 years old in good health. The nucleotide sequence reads TGCGCCAGCAGCCTCGGGACCGCTACTAGCACAGATACGCAGTATTTT. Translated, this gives CASSLGTATSTDTQYF.